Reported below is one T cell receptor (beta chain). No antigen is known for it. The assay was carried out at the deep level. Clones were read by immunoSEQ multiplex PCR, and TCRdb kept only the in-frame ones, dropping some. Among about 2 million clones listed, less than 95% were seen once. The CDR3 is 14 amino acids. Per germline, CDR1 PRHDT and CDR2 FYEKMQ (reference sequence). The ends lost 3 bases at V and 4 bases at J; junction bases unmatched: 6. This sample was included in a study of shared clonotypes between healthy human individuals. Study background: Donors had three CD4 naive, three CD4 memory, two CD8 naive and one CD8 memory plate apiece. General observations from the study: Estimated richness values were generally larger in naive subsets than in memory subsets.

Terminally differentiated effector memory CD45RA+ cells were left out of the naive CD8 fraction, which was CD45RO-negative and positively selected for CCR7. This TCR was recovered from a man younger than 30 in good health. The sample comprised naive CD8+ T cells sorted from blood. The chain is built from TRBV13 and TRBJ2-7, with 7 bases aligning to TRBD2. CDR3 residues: CASSLREQGYEQYF. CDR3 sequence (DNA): TGTGCCAGCAGCTTGCGGGAGCAAGGTTACGAGCAGTACTTC.